The clone carrying this TCR beta chain was found once. The antigen remains undetermined. CDR3 length equals 14 residues. The germline V gene has CDR1 SGHRS and CDR2 YFSETQ. Trimming cost V 1 base and J 5 bases, with 10 bases left between them. Libraries were prepared by immunoSEQ multiplex PCR; TCRdb keeps only in-frame clonotypes and omits some of them. The data contain tens of thousands of clones, approximately 80% of them singletons. This sample was included in a study of PD-L1 blockade in urothelial cancer. Whole-study results and caveats: TCR clonality was measured in pretreatment peripheral blood. Clonality below the median predicted better survival.

This chain links TRBV5-1 with TRBJ2-1, with a weak D call TRBD1 (5 bases). Sequenced material: PBMCs, taken around atezolizumab (anti-PD-L1) treatment. The TCR originated in a man between 65 and 79 years old with urothelial cancer. CDR3 region: CASSLQTGDNEQFF. The CDR3 DNA is TGCGCCAGCAGCTTGCAAACAGGTGACAATGAGCAGTTCTTC.